The 15 T cell receptor beta chains in this list originate from one sample, sequenced in a study of T cells after posttransplantation cyclophosphamide. Cyclophosphamide on days +3 and +4 followed busulfan-fludarabine conditioning and a marrow graft. Libraries were prepared by immunoSEQ multiplex PCR; TCRdb keeps only in-frame clonotypes and omits some of them. Captured here are approximately 11,000 clones, none seen once; the top ten comprise about 15%. This specimen consisted of PBMCs, obtained after allogeneic stem cell transplant with posttransplant cyclophosphamide. Source of these receptors: a female patient aged 35-55 years who received an allogeneic stem cell transplant from a related donor, was CMV-positive, and had no GVHD. Some T cells may trace back to the graft donor.

In its sample, this clone was seen many times. V usage is TRBV6-5 and J usage is TRBJ2-1; 15 bases are shared with TRBD2. In germline, CDR1 is MNHEY, CDR2 SVGAGI. The CDR3 covers 15 residues. The V and J ends lost 4 bases and 7 bases, in that order; junction bases with no gene match: 2. CDR3 nucleotides: TGTGCCAGCAGTTGGACTAGCGGGAGGGGTAATGAGCAGTTCTTC. Protein sequence: CASSWTSGRGNEQFF.

The table lists this clone with many counts. The genes are TRBV25-1 and TRBJ2-2; 8 bases fit TRBD1. V lost 8 bases, J lost 7 bases, and 12 bases stayed unmatched. Germline assignment: CDR1 MGHDK and CDR2 SYGVNS. The CDR3 runs to 15 residues. Written as DNA, the CDR3 is TGTGCCAGCGCCCTGAGTCAGGGGGCGAGCGGGGAGCTGTTTTTT. It translates to CASALSQGASGELFF. Based on the CDR3 plus reference TRBV25-1 and TRBJ2-2, the full variable domain is EADIYQTPRYLVIGTGKKITLECSQTMGHDKMYWYQQDPGMELHLIHYSYGVNSTEKGDLSSESTVSRIRTEHFPLTLESARPSHTSQYLCASALSQGASGELFFGEGSRLTVL.

V gene TRBV28 combines with J gene TRBJ2-4; perhaps TRBD2 as D (7 bases). The CDR3 is made up of 17 amino acids. Germline V CDR1 and CDR2: MDHEN, SYDVKM. Trimming pared 5 bases from V and 6 bases from J, leaving 23 bases between. CDR3 sequence reads: CASSPRGASGHLNIQYF. The CDR3 DNA reads TGTGCCAGCAGTCCCCGGGGGGCTAGCGGCCATTTAAACATTCAGTACTTC.

This clone was detected ten times or more. The genes are TRBV27 and TRBJ2-7; 11 bases are a match to TRBD1. The CDR3 sequence is 14 residues long. With V trimmed by 6 bases and J by 4 bases, 5 bases remained unmatched. CDR1 is MNHEY, CDR2 SMNVEV, per germline (reference sequence). CDR3 amino acids: CASRRTGGSYEQYF. In nucleotides, the CDR3 is TGTGCCAGCAGACGGACAGGGGGCTCTTACGAGCAGTACTTC.

This clone was seen many times. The CDR3 sequence is CASKESGSSYEQYF. The CDR3 nucleotides are TGTGCCAGCAAGGAAAGCGGGAGCTCCTACGAGCAGTACTTC. The chain recombines TRBV27 with TRBJ2-7; 8 bases map to TRBD2. Germline loops: CDR1 MNHEY, CDR2 SMNVEV (reference sequence). With V trimmed by 7 bases and J by 0 bases, 5 bases remained unmatched. This CDR3 comprises 14 residues.

This clone was recorded at least ten times. This chain joins TRBV7-6 and TRBJ2-7; D is possibly TRBD1 (6 bases). The CDR3 is made up of 13 amino acids. Per germline, CDR1 SGHVS and CDR2 FNYEAQ. V was trimmed by 3 bases and J by 2 bases, leaving 8 bases between them. The CDR3, as DNA: TGTGCCAGCAGCTTGACAGGAGCCTACGAGCAGTACTTC. It encodes CASSLTGAYEQYF.

This clone was observed at least ten times. The rearrangement links TRBV21-1 to TRBJ1-5. TRBV21-1 is assigned pseudogene status. This CDR3 spans 13 amino acids. The CDR3 here is CAISDCSNQPQHF. In DNA, the CDR3 is TGTGCCATCTCGGACTGTAGCAATCAGCCCCAGCATTTT.

The table lists this clone with many counts. The chain recombines TRBV27 with TRBJ2-3, with D possibly matching TRBD1 (6 bases). CDR1 MNHEY and CDR2 SMNVEV come from the germline V gene (reference sequence). The CDR3 covers 16 residues. Trimming removed 5 bases at V and 4 bases at J, with 19 bases between. This CDR3 is CASSRHVVQGPDTQYF. The CDR3 region has the DNA TGTGCCAGCAGTCGACACGTCGTACAGGGCCCAGATACGCAGTATTTT.

This clone was seen repeatedly, ten times or more. V gene TRBV7-3 combines with J gene TRBJ2-1, with a tentative D call TRBD2 (5 bases). The CDR3 extends over 14 amino acids. The V end was cut by 2 bases, the J end by 7 bases, with 12 bases between. Per the germline V gene, CDR1 is SGHTA and CDR2 is FQGTGA. CDR3 protein: CASSLDSRTNEQFF. CDR3 in DNA: TGTGCCAGCAGCTTAGATAGCCGGACTAATGAGCAGTTCTTC. The full variable domain, rest sourced from reference TRBV7-3 and TRBJ2-1, is GAGVSQTPSNKVTEKGKYVELRCDPISGHTALYWYRQSLGQGPEFLIYFQGTGAADDSGLPNDRFFAVRPEGSVSTLKIQRTERGDSAVYLCASSLDSRTNEQFFGPGTRLTVL.

This clone was counted ten times or more. The V call is TRBV2, the J call TRBJ2-5, with D perhaps TRBD2 (5 bases). V was cut by 10 bases and J by 5 bases, with 14 bases left in between. The CDR3 runs to 12 residues. Germline V gene lookup returns CDR1 SNHLY and CDR2 FYNNEI. CDR3 protein: CATTTSGETQYF. The CDR3 DNA reads as TGTGCCACCACGACTTCGGGGGAGACCCAGTACTTC.

This clone was found many times. The chain joins TRBV5-1 to TRBJ1-1; no clear D gene. The ends were cut back, 4 bases at V and 6 bases at J, with 16 bases in the middle. Germline CDR1 and CDR2: SGHRS and YFSETQ. CDR3 length: 14 amino acids. The DNA for the CDR3 is TGCGCCAGCAGCCGATCCCAGCGAGGTCCTGAAGCTTTCTTT. Translation: CASSRSQRGPEAFF.

There are many counts of this clone. This chain uses TRBV9 with TRBJ1-4; D gene unclear. The CDR3 loop spans 16 amino acids. V was clipped by 3 bases and J by 4 bases, with 16 bases between them. The V gene's germline CDR1 is SGDLS and CDR2 YYNGEE. The DNA of the CDR3 is TGTGCCAGCAGCGGGTCCCAGCAGCGTAATAATGAAAAACTGTTTTTT. Encoded protein: CASSGSQQRNNEKLFF. Variable domain in full (rest from reference TRBV9 and TRBJ1-4): DSGVTQTPKHLITATGQRVTLRCSPRSGDLSVYWYQQSLDQGLQFLIQYYNGEERAKGNILERFSAQQFPDLHSELNLSSLELGDSALYFCASSGSQQRNNEKLFFGSGTQLSVL.

This sequence joins TRBV19 and TRBJ2-5, with 9 bases lining up with TRBD2. The J call may not be correct, given that the DNA end is closer to TRBJ2-7. This CDR3 comprises 15 residues. Per the germline V gene, CDR1 is LNHDA and CDR2 is SQIVND (reference sequence). In nucleotides, the CDR3 is TGTGCCAGTAGTCCCAGGACTAGCGTCTCCTACGAGCAGTACTTC. Translating it yields CASSPRTSVSYEQYF.

This clone appeared many times. The V call is TRBV27, the J call TRBJ1-2; D not resolved. This CDR3 has 13 residues. CDR1 and CDR2 (germline): MNHEY, SMNVEV (reference sequence). V lost 4 bases, J lost 2 bases, and 8 bases lay in between. Here the CDR3 reads CASSSHSNYGYTF. The CDR3 DNA reads as TGTGCCAGCAGTTCCCACTCAAACTATGGCTACACCTTC.

This clone was recorded many times. The chain uses TRBV7-8 and TRBJ2-3, with 10 bases fitting TRBD1. The V segment lost 1 base and the J segment 6 bases; nucleotides outside the gene matches: 13. Germline V CDR1 and CDR2: SGHVS, FQNEAQ. There are 18 residues in the CDR3. As DNA, the CDR3 is TGTGCCAGCAGCTTAGTGGGGACAGGGGACATTGTAGGCGATACGCAGTATTTT. It codes for CASSLVGTGDIVGDTQYF.